A single sample gave rise to the 27 T cell receptor beta chains below, sequenced in a study of blood T cell repertoires in COVID-19. The assay was immunoSEQ multiplex PCR, and TCRdb's table has in-frame clones only and misses some. The repertoire holds about 70,000 clones, with 85% as singletons. Sequenced material: peripheral blood. The source of these receptors is a man older than 75 with acute or convalescent COVID-19.

The chain links TRBV5-8 to TRBJ1-6, with D unresolved. Germline CDR1 and CDR2: SGHTS and YDEGEE. The CDR3 totals 17 residues. Trimming removed 0 bases from V and 9 bases from J, with 19 bases in between. DNA of the CDR3: TGTGCCAGCAGCTTGGATCGGCAGACCCGGGAAGGTTCACCCCTCCACTTT. This codes for CASSLDRQTREGSPLHF.

CDR3 nucleotides: TGTGCCAGCTCACCACTGGTTGGGACAGTCAACACTGAAGCTTTCTTT. It specifies CASSPLVGTVNTEAFF. The chain has TRBV18 and TRBJ1-1, with 7 bases that match TRBD1. The CDR3 consists of 16 residues. J lost 2 bases, V lost 1 base, and 7 bases had no gene match. Germline V CDR1 and CDR2: KGHSH, LQKENI. The whole variable domain, remainder taken from reference TRBV18 and TRBJ1-1, is NAGVMQNPRHLVRRRGQEARLRCSPMKGHSHVYWYRQLPEEGLKFMVYLQKENIIDESGMPKERFSAEFPKEGPSILRIQQVVRGDSAAYFCASSPLVGTVNTEAFFGQGTRLTVV.

CDR3 protein: CASSPRQGPGSGNTIYF. CDR3 DNA: TGTGCCAGCAGCCCACGGCAGGGTCCAGGATCTGGAAACACCATATATTTT. The gene calls are TRBV9 and TRBJ1-3; D perhaps matches TRBD1 (5 bases). The CDR3 covers 17 residues. Germline assignment: CDR1 SGDLS and CDR2 YYNGEE. V dropped 4 bases and J dropped 1 base, with 18 bases sitting between them. Full variable domain (remainder filled in from reference TRBV9 and TRBJ1-3): DSGVTQTPKHLITATGQRVTLRCSPRSGDLSVYWYQQSLDQGLQFLIQYYNGEERAKGNILERFSAQQFPDLHSELNLSSLELGDSALYFCASSPRQGPGSGNTIYFGEGSWLTVV.

The chain uses TRBV19 and TRBJ2-1; 10 bases are shared with TRBD1. This CDR3 comprises 14 residues. Trimming took 3 bases from V and 10 from J; bases not matched to a gene: 6. CDR1 is LNHDA and CDR2 is SQIVND in the germline V gene (reference sequence). The CDR3 reads CASSMDRGTWEQFF. DNA for the CDR3: TGTGCCAGTAGTATGGACAGGGGGACGTGGGAGCAGTTCTTC. Full variable domain (rest looked up from reference TRBV19 and TRBJ2-1): DGGITQSPKYLFRKEGQNVTLSCEQNLNHDAMYWYRQDPGQGLRLIYYSQIVNDFQKGDIAEGYSVSREKKESFPLTVTSAQKNPTAFYLCASSMDRGTWEQFFGPGTRLTVL.

This rearrangement joins TRBV12-5 to TRBJ2-6; 10 nucleotides agree with TRBD1. The trim removed 6 bases at V and 0 bases at J, leaving 8 bases unmatched. The CDR3 is 18 amino acids. CDR1 is LGHNT and CDR2 is FRNRAP in the germline V gene. CDR3 in amino acids: CASGRGTGATSGANVLTF. Written as DNA, the CDR3 is TGTGCTAGTGGCCGGGGGACAGGGGCGACCTCTGGGGCCAACGTCCTGACTTTC.

This rearrangement joins TRBV12-5 to TRBJ2-5, with 12 bases aligning to TRBD2. V lost 2 bases, J lost 5 bases, and 9 bases stayed unmatched. The CDR3 length is 17 residues. Germline assignment: CDR1 LGHNT and CDR2 FRNRAP. The CDR3 DNA reads TGTGCTAGTGGTTTGACCGGCCTAGCGGGAGGGGGGGAGACCCAGTACTTC. Translated: CASGLTGLAGGGETQYF.

Comments on this clone: Within the sample, other DNA sequences also encode this same CDR3. The chain has TRBV6-5 and TRBJ1-5; D might be TRBD1 (5 bases). The CDR3 has 14 residues. Germline CDR1 is MNHEY and CDR2 is SVGAGI. The V gene lost 4 bases and the J gene lost 2 bases, with 9 bases spanning the gap. CDR3 residues: CASSSQGGNQPQHF. The CDR3 nucleotides read TGTGCCAGCAGTTCCCAGGGCGGCAATCAGCCCCAGCATTTT.

The chain recombines TRBV12-5 with TRBJ1-5; weak D call: TRBD1 (6 bases). This CDR3 contains 16 residues. Between the trimmed V and J ends, which lost 4 bases and 1 base, there was a span of 14 bases. Germline loops: CDR1 LGHNT, CDR2 FRNRAP. The CDR3 DNA reads as TGTGCTAGTGGTTCCGGACCGGGGGGCAGCAATCAGCCCCAGCATTTT. Its translation: CASGSGPGGSNQPQHF.

The sample holds a few counts of this clone. The CDR3 DNA is TGCGCCAGCAGCCCCCCAGCAGGGCGGAACACTGAAGCTTTCTTT. It translates to CASSPPAGRNTEAFF. This chain uses TRBV5-1 with TRBJ1-1, with D possibly being TRBD1 (5 bases). The germline V gene has CDR1 SGHRS and CDR2 YFSETQ. Trimming pared 4 bases from V and 1 base from J, leaving 14 bases between. This CDR3 has 15 residues.

The genes are TRBV5-1 and TRBJ1-3, with TRBD1 identical over 10 bases. The germline V gene has CDR1 SGHRS and CDR2 YFSETQ. V was clipped by 4 bases and J by 5 bases; unmatched bases: 6. The CDR3 contains 15 residues. The CDR3 is CASSPETGGRNTIYF. CDR3 DNA: TGCGCCAGCAGCCCGGAGACAGGGGGCAGAAACACCATATATTTT. The full variable domain, its missing parts supplied by reference TRBV5-1 and TRBJ1-3, is KAGVTQTPRYLIKTRGQQVTLSCSPISGHRSVSWYQQTPGQGLQFLFEYFSETQRNKGNFPGRFSGRQFSNSRSEMNVSTLELGDSALYLCASSPETGGRNTIYFGEGSWLTVV.

This clone has just a few counts. The J gene is TRBJ2-2, the V gene TRBV5-8, with 7 bases matching TRBD2. The CDR3 sequence is 16 residues long. Germline CDR1 and CDR2: SGHTS and YDEGEE. The V and J ends lost 4 bases and 6 bases, in that order; junction bases with no gene match: 12. The CDR3 region has the DNA TGTGCCAGCAGCCCCGGGACTACGTCGGGTGCCGGGGAGCTGTTTTTT. Translating it yields CASSPGTTSGAGELFF.

This rearrangement joins TRBV27 to TRBJ2-2, with TRBD2 identical over 9 bases. Germline V lookup: CDR1 MNHEY, CDR2 SMNVEV (reference sequence). The CDR3 sequence is 17 residues long. V trimming: 3 bases; J trimming: 0 bases; junction bases outside the gene matches: 5. The CDR3 sequence: CASSFLAGISNTGELFF. CDR3 nucleotide sequence: TGTGCCAGCAGTTTCCTAGCGGGAATTTCGAACACCGGGGAGCTGTTTTTT.

V is TRBV7-9 and J is TRBJ2-5; 7 bases match TRBD2. Germline CDR1 SEHNR, CDR2 FQNEAQ (reference sequence). The CDR3 has 15 residues. The V segment lost 1 base and the J segment 5 bases; nucleotides outside the gene matches: 7. The CDR3 DNA reads TGTGCCAGCAGCTTAGTCTTCGGGGGGTTGGAGACCCAGTACTTC. Its protein is CASSLVFGGLETQYF.

The V gene is TRBV15, the J gene TRBJ1-2; 11 bases match TRBD1. V lost 0 bases to trimming and J lost 6 bases; unmatched junction nucleotides: 12. The CDR3 is made up of 18 amino acids. CDR1 is LNHNV and CDR2 is YYDKDF in the germline V gene (reference sequence). This CDR3 reads CATSRDGGTGGFLNGYTF. In nucleotides, the CDR3 is TGTGCCACCAGCAGAGATGGGGGGACAGGGGGTTTTCTGAATGGCTACACCTTC.

The chain uses TRBV27 and TRBJ1-1; TRBD1 agrees at 9 bases. CDR3 length equals 17 residues. V dropped 3 bases and J dropped 0; count of bases not matched to a gene: 8. Germline-derived CDR1 and CDR2 are MNHEY and SMNVEV (reference sequence). The CDR3 nucleotides read TGTGCCAGCAGTTTGGAGGGACAGGGCCTTATGAACACTGAAGCTTTCTTT. Protein: CASSLEGQGLMNTEAFF.

The chain joins TRBV24-1 to TRBJ2-3; possible D gene TRBD2, 6 bases. The CDR3 extends over 13 amino acids. CDR1 and CDR2 (germline): KGHDR, SFDVKD. The V end was cut by 5 bases, the J end by 4 bases, with 9 bases between. In DNA, the CDR3 is TGTGCCACCAGTGTGGGGGGTTCAGATACGCAGTATTTT. Its protein product is CATSVGGSDTQYF.

This clone was observed a handful of times. The chain links TRBV29-1 to TRBJ2-7; D gene uncertain. Trimming cost V 0 bases and J 0 bases, with 6 bases left between them. CDR3 size: 13 residues. Germline V gives CDR1 SQVTM, CDR2 ANQGSEA. This CDR3 reads CSVEETSSYEQYF. The DNA of the CDR3 is TGCAGCGTTGAAGAAACGAGCTCCTACGAGCAGTACTTC.

This clone has a handful of counts. The junction differs from germline at one of its ends, possibly a read error. The V gene is TRBV10-3, the J gene TRBJ1-2, with D perhaps TRBD1 (5 bases). From germline, CDR1 is ENHRY and CDR2 SYGVKD. The CDR3 consists of 12 residues. CDR3 residues: CAISESYGAGHF. Here the CDR3 DNA reads TGTGCCATCAGTGAGTCGTATGGGGCCGGGCACTTC.

This chain uses TRBV5-1 with TRBJ2-3; TRBD1 might be the D (5 bases). This CDR3 has 16 residues. Germline values: CDR1 SGHRS, CDR2 YFSETQ. Trimming took off 1 base at V and 0 bases at J, with 12 bases between the two ends. CDR3 protein: CASSLSGPKSTDTQYF. The CDR3 DNA sequence: TGCGCCAGCAGCTTGTCAGGGCCTAAAAGCACAGATACGCAGTATTTT.

The J gene is TRBJ1-5, the V gene TRBV10-2; TRBD1 agrees at 10 bases. The CDR3 is 15 amino acids. The trim removed 6 bases at V and 4 bases at J, leaving 6 bases unmatched. Germline values: CDR1 WSHSY, CDR2 SAAADI. In DNA form, the CDR3 reads TGCGCCAGCAGCCTCTCGGGACAGGGGAATCAGCCCCAGCATTTT. The encoded protein is CASSLSGQGNQPQHF.

This chain connects TRBV12-3 or TRBV12-4 to TRBJ1-3; D gene unclear. Trimming removed 7 bases at V and 0 bases at J, with 7 bases between. This CDR3 is built from 13 residues. For the CDR3, the DNA is TGTGCCAGCAATGGCTTCTCTGGAAACACCATATATTTT. Its translation: CASNGFSGNTIYF.

This chain connects TRBV5-6 to TRBJ2-7; the D gene is possibly TRBD1 (5 bases). Trimming shortened V by 4 bases and J by 2 bases, and 16 bases separated the two germline ends. Germline V gives CDR1 SGHDT, CDR2 YYEEEE. This CDR3 spans 15 amino acids. CDR3 residues: CASSPFRQGTYEQYF. CDR3 in DNA: TGTGCCAGCAGCCCCTTTAGGCAGGGAACCTACGAGCAGTACTTC.

The chain uses TRBV6-5 and TRBJ1-1; 11 bases are shared with TRBD1. Trimming at V came to 6 bases and at J to 5 bases, leaving 5 bases not matched to a gene. The CDR3 loop spans 14 amino acids. Germline-derived CDR1 and CDR2 are MNHEY and SVGAGI. The CDR3 nucleotides are TGTGCCAGCAGGGGACAGGGGGGCTGGACTGAAGCTTTCTTT. Protein: CASRGQGGWTEAFF.

The chain carries TRBV19 and TRBJ2-2; 9 bases map to TRBD2. CDR3 length: 17 residues. Germline trimming cut 2 bases from V and 2 bases from J; bases unmatched to any gene: 6. The germline V gene has CDR1 LNHDA and CDR2 SQIVND (reference sequence). In DNA, the CDR3 is TGTGCCAGTAGTATATTCGGGACTAGCAGAAACACCGGGGAGCTGTTTTTT. Translating it yields CASSIFGTSRNTGELFF.

The chain links TRBV24-1 to TRBJ1-2, with D possibly matching TRBD1 (6 bases). V was clipped by 1 base and J by 4 bases, with 12 bases between them. The CDR3 length is 15 residues. CDR1 is KGHDR and CDR2 is SFDVKD in the germline V gene. CDR3 region: CATSDLGGQIYGYTF. The DNA of the CDR3 is TGTGCCACCAGTGATTTAGGTGGACAGATCTATGGCTACACCTTC.

The chain is built from TRBV27 and TRBJ1-4, with D possibly being TRBD1 (5 bases). This CDR3 spans 16 amino acids. Trimming took 11 bases from V and 4 from J, leaving 23 bases between them. Germline CDR1 reads MNHEY; CDR2 reads SMNVEV (reference sequence). CDR3 nucleotides: TGTGCCCGAACTATCCTCCCGGGGGGAGATAATGAAAAACTGTTTTTT. Protein: CARTILPGGDNEKLFF. Full variable domain (remainder filled in from reference TRBV27 and TRBJ1-4): EAQVTQNPRYLITVTGKKLTVTCSQNMNHEYMSWYRQDPGLGLRQIYYSMNVEVTDKGDVPEGYKVSRKEKRNFPLILESPSPNQTSLYFCARTILPGGDNEKLFFGSGTQLSVL.

This clone showed up just a few times. The chain links TRBV19 to TRBJ1-2; TRBD1 matches 7 bases. The trim removed 7 bases at V and 5 bases at J, leaving 10 bases unmatched. There are 14 residues in the CDR3. Germline V gene lookup returns CDR1 LNHDA and CDR2 SQIVND (reference sequence). This CDR3 is CASTNDRVVYGYTF. The CDR3 nucleotides read TGTGCCAGTACCAATGACAGGGTGGTATATGGCTACACCTTC.